A selection of T cell receptor beta chains follows, all from one sample in a study of blood T cells in healthy people across ages. One entry per CDR3 protein, called by TCRdb with MiXCR from the 5' RACE reads. The table includes fewer than 950,000 distinct CDR3 sequences, 53% detected once. Sequenced sample: blood. These receptors all stem from an elderly man in good health. Both conserved end residues are part of each CDR3. The D gene is left open where the match is weak. Expanded clones are given a class, and other clones once, few, many or no size at all.

v_call: TRBV5-1; d_call: .; clone_size: few; j_call: TRBJ2-1; cdr3_aa: CASSIGPGSDEQFF; cdr3_nt: TGCGCCAGCAGCATCGGTCCTGGTTCGGATGAGCAGTTCTTC
v_call: TRBV12-3/TRBV12-4; d_call: TRBD2; clone_size: .; j_call: TRBJ2-1; cdr3_aa: CASRGGASSYNEQFF; cdr3_nt: TGTGCCAGCAGGGGAGGGGCCAGCTCCTACAATGAGCAGTTCTTC
v_call: TRBV7-9; d_call: .; clone_size: .; j_call: TRBJ2-7; cdr3_aa: CASSRGPHEQYF; cdr3_nt: TGTGCCAGCAGCCGGGGGCCCCACGAGCAGTACTTC
v_call: TRBV29-1; d_call: .; clone_size: .; j_call: TRBJ1-5; cdr3_aa: CSVEWIRGQPQHF; cdr3_nt: TGCAGCGTTGAATGGATCCGTGGTCAGCCCCAGCATTTT
v_call: TRBV24-1; d_call: TRBD2; clone_size: once; j_call: TRBJ2-1; cdr3_aa: CATSAKPGLAGPGGSYNEQFF; cdr3_nt: TGTGCCACCAGTGCAAAACCGGGACTAGCGGGACCCGGAGGCTCCTACAATGAGCAGTTCTTC
v_call: TRBV9; d_call: .; clone_size: .; j_call: TRBJ1-5; cdr3_aa: CASSGGQGDNQPQHF; cdr3_nt: TGTGCCAGCTCTGGGGGGCAGGGTGACAATCAGCCCCAGCATTTT
v_call: TRBV20-1; d_call: .; clone_size: .; j_call: TRBJ2-5; cdr3_aa: CSARDPRVGRETQYF; cdr3_nt: TGCAGTGCTAGAGACCCCAGGGTTGGGCGGGAGACCCAGTACTTC
v_call: TRBV27; d_call: TRBD1; clone_size: .; j_call: TRBJ1-5; cdr3_aa: CASSPRTGGANQPQHF; cdr3_nt: TGTGCCAGCAGTCCCCGGACAGGGGGCGCGAATCAGCCCCAGCATTTT
v_call: TRBV5-1; d_call: TRBD2; clone_size: .; j_call: TRBJ2-1; cdr3_aa: CASSLTSGSQWNEQFF; cdr3_nt: TGCGCCAGCAGCTTAACTAGCGGATCTCAGTGGAATGAGCAGTTCTTC
v_call: TRBV7-2; d_call: .; clone_size: few; j_call: TRBJ2-5; cdr3_aa: CASHAAALRQETQYF; cdr3_nt: TGTGCCAGCCACGCGGCGGCACTACGACAAGAGACCCAGTACTTC
v_call: TRBV13; d_call: .; clone_size: .; j_call: TRBJ2-7; cdr3_aa: CASSPFPPYEQYF; cdr3_nt: TGTGCCAGCAGTCCCTTTCCCCCGTACGAGCAGTACTTC
v_call: TRBV5-1; d_call: TRBD1; clone_size: .; j_call: TRBJ2-5; cdr3_aa: CASSLGTGRRETQYF; cdr3_nt: TGCGCCAGCAGCTTGGGGACAGGGAGGAGGGAGACCCAGTACTTC
v_call: TRBV5-1; d_call: TRBD2; clone_size: few; j_call: TRBJ2-5; cdr3_aa: CASSLGPAGDQETQYF; cdr3_nt: TGCGCCAGCAGCTTGGGCCCAGCGGGGGACCAAGAGACCCAGTACTTC
v_call: TRBV20-1; d_call: .; clone_size: .; j_call: TRBJ1-4; cdr3_aa: CSSLSNRHNGKLFF; cdr3_nt: TGCAGCTCCCTCAGTAACCGCCATAATGGAAAACTGTTTTTT
v_call: TRBV6-1; d_call: TRBD2; clone_size: .; j_call: TRBJ2-7; cdr3_aa: CASGLAGSYNEQYF; cdr3_nt: TGTGCCAGCGGACTAGCGGGTTCCTACAATGAGCAGTACTTC
v_call: TRBV24-1; d_call: .; clone_size: .; j_call: TRBJ2-5; cdr3_aa: CATSAGGTAYQETQYF; cdr3_nt: TGTGCCACCAGTGCGGGGGGCACCGCTTACCAAGAGACCCAGTACTTC
v_call: TRBV5-6; d_call: .; clone_size: .; j_call: TRBJ1-1; cdr3_aa: CASSSFRVGYRNTEAFF; cdr3_nt: TGTGCCAGCAGCTCCTTTAGGGTGGGGTACAGAAACACTGAAGCTTTCTTT
v_call: TRBV5-1; d_call: .; clone_size: .; j_call: TRBJ2-2; cdr3_aa: CASSPSVMNTGELFF; cdr3_nt: TGCGCCAGCAGCCCCTCCGTGATGAACACCGGGGAGCTGTTTTTT
v_call: TRBV29-1; d_call: TRBD1; clone_size: .; j_call: TRBJ1-2; cdr3_aa: CSVAWDRLLGYTF; cdr3_nt: TGCAGCGTTGCCTGGGACAGACTTCTTGGCTACACCTTC
v_call: TRBV6-2/TRBV6-3; d_call: TRBD2; clone_size: .; j_call: TRBJ2-5; cdr3_aa: CASSYSRLAPGGKTQYF; cdr3_nt: TGTGCCAGCAGTTACTCCCGCCTTGCGCCGGGGGGGAAGACCCAGTACTTC
v_call: TRBV12-3/TRBV12-4; d_call: .; clone_size: .; j_call: TRBJ2-2; cdr3_aa: CASSLRGAANTGELFF; cdr3_nt: TGTGCCAGCAGTTTAAGGGGGGCCGCGAACACCGGGGAGCTGTTTTTT
v_call: TRBV3-1; d_call: TRBD2; clone_size: .; j_call: TRBJ2-4; cdr3_aa: CASSQEGVAGGRDIQYF; cdr3_nt: TGTGCCAGCAGCCAAGAAGGGGTAGCGGGAGGAAGGGACATTCAGTACTTC
v_call: TRBV7-3; d_call: TRBD2; clone_size: .; j_call: TRBJ2-1; cdr3_aa: CASSPRLASEQFF; cdr3_nt: TGTGCCAGCAGCCCGCGACTAGCGTCTGAGCAGTTCTTC
v_call: TRBV5-1; d_call: .; clone_size: few; j_call: TRBJ2-7; cdr3_aa: CASSLAGARYEQYF; cdr3_nt: TGCGCCAGCAGCTTGGCGGGAGCACGGTACGAGCAGTACTTC
v_call: TRBV7-2; d_call: TRBD2; clone_size: .; j_call: TRBJ2-7; cdr3_aa: CASRLTSGISYEQYF; cdr3_nt: TGTGCCAGCAGATTAACTAGCGGGATCTCCTACGAGCAGTACTTC
v_call: TRBV20-1; d_call: .; clone_size: .; j_call: TRBJ2-1; cdr3_aa: CSAPHPSYNEQFF; cdr3_nt: TGCAGTGCCCCCCATCCATCCTACAATGAGCAGTTCTTC
v_call: TRBV5-1; d_call: .; clone_size: .; j_call: TRBJ1-2; cdr3_aa: CASSRVGDYGYTF; cdr3_nt: TGCGCCAGCAGCCGAGTCGGGGACTATGGCTACACCTTC
v_call: TRBV10-3; d_call: .; clone_size: .; j_call: TRBJ2-3; cdr3_aa: CAISESAASTDTQYF; cdr3_nt: TGTGCCATCAGTGAGTCAGCGGCTAGCACAGATACGCAGTATTTT
v_call: TRBV2; d_call: .; clone_size: .; j_call: TRBJ2-3; cdr3_aa: CASSPRAITDTQYF; cdr3_nt: TGTGCCAGCAGTCCTAGGGCTATCACAGATACGCAGTATTTT
v_call: TRBV9; d_call: .; clone_size: .; j_call: TRBJ2-7; cdr3_aa: CASSRHTYEQYF; cdr3_nt: TGTGCCAGCAGCCGACACACCTACGAGCAGTACTTC
v_call: TRBV12-3/TRBV12-4; d_call: .; clone_size: .; j_call: TRBJ2-3; cdr3_aa: CASSLGSRVTADAQYF; cdr3_nt: TGTGCCAGCAGTTTAGGAAGCAGAGTGACCGCAGATGCGCAGTATTTT
v_call: TRBV7-9; d_call: .; clone_size: .; j_call: TRBJ1-1; cdr3_aa: CASSYPLGAGNTEAFF; cdr3_nt: TGTGCCAGCAGCTACCCCCTGGGGGCCGGGAACACTGAAGCTTTCTTT
v_call: TRBV20-1; d_call: TRBD2; clone_size: few; j_call: TRBJ2-1; cdr3_aa: CSASGLALGDEQFF; cdr3_nt: TGCAGTGCTAGCGGACTAGCGTTGGGGGATGAGCAGTTCTTC
v_call: TRBV4-1; d_call: .; clone_size: .; j_call: TRBJ2-5; cdr3_aa: CASSQPGSGETQYF; cdr3_nt: TGCGCCAGCAGCCAACCGGGCTCGGGGGAGACCCAGTACTTC
v_call: TRBV5-1; d_call: .; clone_size: .; j_call: TRBJ2-7; cdr3_aa: CASSGRGSSYEQYF; cdr3_nt: TGCGCCAGCAGCGGCCGGGGATCTTCCTACGAGCAGTACTTC
v_call: TRBV2; d_call: TRBD1; clone_size: few; j_call: TRBJ2-5; cdr3_aa: CASRQGAWLKETQYF; cdr3_nt: TGTGCCAGTCGACAGGGGGCTTGGTTAAAAGAGACCCAGTACTTC
v_call: TRBV12-3/TRBV12-4; d_call: TRBD2; clone_size: .; j_call: TRBJ2-3; cdr3_aa: CASSLGGGGAGYADTQYF; cdr3_nt: TGTGCCAGCAGTTTAGGTGGCGGGGGGGCCGGGTATGCAGATACGCAGTATTTT
v_call: TRBV11-2; d_call: .; clone_size: few; j_call: TRBJ2-1; cdr3_aa: CASSPRRRRATYNEQFF; cdr3_nt: TGTGCCAGCAGCCCCCGCCGGAGGAGGGCAACCTACAATGAGCAGTTCTTC
v_call: TRBV2; d_call: .; clone_size: .; j_call: TRBJ2-4; cdr3_aa: CASSPTGREAREQYF; cdr3_nt: TGTGCCAGCAGCCCTACAGGGAGGGAGGCGCGGGAGCAGTACTTC
v_call: TRBV6-1; d_call: .; clone_size: .; j_call: TRBJ1-2; cdr3_aa: CASRVGGRGYGYTF; cdr3_nt: TGTGCCAGCAGGGTGGGGGGGCGAGGCTATGGCTACACCTTC
v_call: TRBV6-1; d_call: .; clone_size: once; j_call: TRBJ1-2; cdr3_aa: CASMPDIGYGYTF; cdr3_nt: TGTGCCAGCATGCCCGACATCGGATATGGCTACACCTTC
v_call: TRBV18; d_call: .; clone_size: .; j_call: TRBJ2-7; cdr3_aa: CASSPTGSLPEQYF; cdr3_nt: TGTGCCAGCTCACCAACGGGGTCCCTCCCCGAGCAGTACTTC
v_call: TRBV9; d_call: .; clone_size: .; j_call: TRBJ2-1; cdr3_aa: CASSAGLRNEQFF; cdr3_nt: TGTGCCAGCAGCGCAGGGCTCAGGAATGAGCAGTTCTTC
v_call: TRBV11-2; d_call: .; clone_size: few; j_call: TRBJ2-5; cdr3_aa: CASSLESKTQYF; cdr3_nt: TGTGCCAGCAGCTTAGAATCGAAGACCCAGTACTTC
v_call: TRBV27; d_call: .; clone_size: .; j_call: TRBJ2-3; cdr3_aa: CATGGTYSTDTQYF; cdr3_nt: TGTGCCACCGGCGGGACTTATAGCACAGATACGCAGTATTTT
v_call: TRBV20-1; d_call: .; clone_size: once; j_call: TRBJ2-5; cdr3_aa: CSAIWQIQETQYF; cdr3_nt: TGCAGTGCTATTTGGCAGATCCAAGAGACCCAGTACTTC
v_call: TRBV29-1; d_call: TRBD2; clone_size: .; j_call: TRBJ2-1; cdr3_aa: CSADQGGETQFF; cdr3_nt: TGCAGCGCGGACCAGGGAGGGGAGACCCAGTTCTTC
v_call: TRBV7-2; d_call: .; clone_size: .; j_call: TRBJ2-1; cdr3_aa: CASSLNPPSFSYNEQFF; cdr3_nt: TGTGCCAGCAGCTTAAACCCCCCAAGTTTCTCCTACAATGAGCAGTTCTTC
v_call: TRBV6-6; d_call: TRBD2; clone_size: few; j_call: TRBJ2-7; cdr3_aa: CASSALSSGGSYEQYF; cdr3_nt: TGTGCCAGCAGTGCCCTCTCTAGCGGGGGCTCCTACGAGCAGTACTTC
v_call: TRBV7-2; d_call: TRBD1; clone_size: .; j_call: TRBJ1-2; cdr3_aa: CASSYQGAGGGYTF; cdr3_nt: TGTGCCAGCAGTTATCAGGGGGCGGGGGGTGGCTACACCTTC
v_call: TRBV12-3/TRBV12-4; d_call: .; clone_size: .; j_call: TRBJ1-5; cdr3_aa: CASSPQVLGNQPQHF; cdr3_nt: TGTGCCAGCAGCCCTCAGGTGTTGGGCAATCAGCCCCAGCATTTT
v_call: TRBV7-2; d_call: TRBD1; clone_size: .; j_call: TRBJ2-7; cdr3_aa: CASRRGGQGAYEQYF; cdr3_nt: TGTGCCAGCAGGAGGGGGGGACAGGGGGCTTACGAGCAGTACTTC